The entry below describes one T cell receptor (beta chain). This sample was taken from a study of OX40 agonist ivuxolimab in advanced cancers. At the level of the study: Every 2 weeks, patients got intravenous ivuxolimab at one of six dose levels (0.01-10 mg/kg). Partial responses were observed in three patients, of whom one had hepatocellular carcinoma and two had cutaneous melanoma.

V lost 1 base, J lost 4 bases, and 6 bases lay in between. Germline V lookup: CDR1 SGDLS, CDR2 YYNGEE. The CDR3 sequence is 13 residues long. Autoimmune disease history or systemic immunosuppression was exclusionary. Blood was sampled at baseline, cycle 4 day 1, and cycle 7 day 1. Using immunoSEQ multiplex PCR, the repertoire was profiled, and TCRdb retains in-frame clones only, with some absent. The sample contains over 55,000 clones, roughly 89% of which appear only once. Specimen: CD4+ or CD8+ T cells sorted from blood, collected in a trial of the OX40 agonist ivuxolimab. The receptor's source is an adult with an advanced solid tumor such as melanoma, head and neck, liver or kidney cancer. The V and J genes are TRBV9 and TRBJ2-1; no definite D call. The DNA of the CDR3 is TGTGCCAGCAGCGTAAACACTTACAATGAGCAGTTCTTC. It translates to CASSVNTYNEQFF.